This T cell receptor (beta chain) was captured by sequencing in a study of spatial heterogeneity in lung cancer. The wider study: The study observed each unique TCR and UMI combination more than ten times on average in raw reads. General study findings and limits: Circulating ubiquitous expanded tumor TCRs were observed more frequently at resection than at follow-up.

In TCRdb, the 5' RACE reads were re-called with MiXCR into one record per CDR3 protein. The sample lists about 120,000 distinct CDR3 sequences, about 12% seen once, with roughly 17% in the top ten. Time point defined: blood at routine non-recurrence follow-up after resection. Material for sequencing was whole RNA from tumor, nontumor lung or frozen PBMC, left unsorted. V was clipped by 4 bases and J by 1 base; unmatched bases: 7. CDR3 length equals 15 residues. From germline, CDR1 is MGHDK and CDR2 SYGVNS. About this clonotype itself: Its antigen is not identified.

The source material was PBMCs, sampled at follow-up. The gene calls are TRBV25-1 and TRBJ2-7; the match to TRBD1 covers 7 bases. This clonotype was obtained from a male donor with early-stage non-small cell lung cancer. CDR3 nucleotide sequence: TGTGCCAGCAGTGTAACTCGGACAGGATCCTACGAGCAGTACTTC. It is translated as CASSVTRTGSYEQYF.